This T cell receptor (beta chain) emerged from a study of blood T cells in healthy people across ages (dated by TCRdb to between 2014 and 2016). Background on the whole study: In model experiments, template switching captured roughly one uniquely barcoded TCR beta cDNA molecule for every two T cells. To track age-related changes in TCR beta repertoire diversity, the study relied on deep sequencing normalized with unique cDNA molecular identifiers. The donors were divided into four age groups: young (average around 16 years), middle-aged (around 37), aged (about 56) and long-lived (roughly 82). Donors of different ages were randomly distributed across sequencing lanes to avoid experimental bias. For two donors (one aged 18 to 29 and one aged 80 or older), the study analyzed two additional independent replicas of 1 million unique cDNA reads from the same blood draw.

Preparation of the library involved 5' RACE. This sample was sequenced with an Illumina HiSeq 2500. The second PCR ran for about 6 to 12 cycles and used a J-beta primer mix along with a sample-barcoded 5' primer. A template-switch 5' adaptor carrying 12 random nucleotides introduced a unique molecular identifier onto each TCR beta cDNA molecule. At least 3 million CDR3-containing paired-end reads were obtained from each sample. All of the RNA was converted into first-strand cDNA using the Mint cDNA synthesis kit, with a TRBC-specific oligonucleotide serving as the primer. All cDNA was treated with uracil-DNA glycosylase and then went through a first 18-cycle PCR with the universal primers M1SS and BC2_uni_R. Under the source paper's analysis protocol: Each sample was normalized by randomly selecting 1 million high-quality reads, each carrying a distinct molecular identifier. Reads with shared molecular identifiers were discarded instead of being binned into consensus sequences. CDR3 identification, clonotype clustering and error correction used MiTCR with a Q25 quality threshold and the strictest error-elimination algorithm. A nonparametric unseen species model with Euler transformation was used to estimate lower-bound total TCR beta diversity. Using fastp trimming at Q25 and MiXCR clonotype assembly, TCRdb reanalyzed the public sequencing data and kept in-frame beta chains. Records with the same CDR3 protein are collapsed into one entry carrying the most frequent genes and DNA. The V and J calls reflect TCRdb's pipeline rather than the authors' work. The sample table holds approximately 1.5 million distinct CDR3 sequences, of which 35% to 45% were seen once. The ten top clones hold more than 4% of the sample.

The CDR1 and CDR2 encoded by the germline V gene are SGDLS and YYNGEE. Inclusive of the bounding cysteine and phenylalanine, the CDR3 is 16 residues long. Only the CDR3 portion is preserved as DNA: 48 bases, with reading frame beginning at the first base. Trimming at the junction amounts to 0 bases on V and 11 bases on J, and the germline ends lie 23 bases apart. Systemically healthy Caucasian individuals from Russia, over 30 in total and aged about 6 to 90 years, were included as donors. Each donor gave 8 to 10 milliliters of peripheral blood, drawn into EDTA-treated Vacutainer tubes. Ficoll-Paque density-gradient centrifugation was used to isolate PBMCs, with at least 7 million obtained per sample. Trizol reagent was used to extract total RNA from the PBMCs, yielding at least 5.5 micrograms per sample. For every donor, flow cytometry on a PBMC aliquot measured the percentage of naive CD45RAhigh/CD27high T cells.

Results and caveats for the whole study, not just this receptor: The long-lived group showed more naive CD4+ T cells, fewer expanded clones and increased TCR diversity than the aged group, suggesting age selection. Because the CMV infection status of the donors was unknown, age-related changes in expanded clonotypes may potentially have been confounded. Estimates of total diversity from one million sequenced T cells were regarded as lower bounds and underestimates. As age increased, observed TCR beta diversity per million T cells dropped in a roughly linear way, and a significant reduction was already evident by age about 40. There was a strong correlation between observed TCR beta diversity and the percentage of naive T cells measured by flow cytometry. Since profiling was done on bulk unsorted PBMCs, naive and antigen-experienced compartments could not be conclusively compared.

Regarding this clonotype: No antigen is known for it. One base away there is no much larger clone; base qualities are not given.

The sample consisted of blood. This sequence uses TRBV9 and TRBJ2-5; possibly the D gene is TRBD2, per 6 matching bases. This receptor was obtained from a woman younger than 30 in good health. The nucleotide sequence reads TGTGCCAGCAGCGTAGGAGGCGGGACCGTCTACAATGAGCAGTACTTC. Its protein reads: CASSVGGGTVYNEQYF.